This TCR beta chain was obtained from a study of shared clonotypes between healthy human individuals (dated by TCRdb to about 2020). Study-level background: A few men and a couple of women, aged 18 to 49 years, made up the cohort. For each donor, CD4 naive and CD4 memory were each given three plates, CD8 naive was given two plates, and CD8 memory was given one plate. The study deeply sequenced blood TCR repertoires of five healthy adults to estimate repertoire size and the extent of clonotype sharing between individuals. To increase sequencing depth and limit assay-specific biases, different laboratories used diverse techniques to prepare libraries and sequence TCR repertoires. Each donor's leukapheresis produced roughly between roughly 0.94 and 9.5 billion PBMCs.

A remark on this clone: Its antigen is not yet known. The sample holds no much larger clone one base away, and base qualities are not on file.

Using the deep immunoSEQ assay, TCR CDR3 regions were amplified from genomic DNA by multiplex PCR. Genomic DNA extracted from each cell subset was distributed evenly over all wells of several immunoSEQ 96-well plates, and each plate served as one replicate. For sorted subsets, 150 to 250 ng of genomic DNA, equivalent to roughly 30,000 T cell genomes, went into each replicate PCR. Purified libraries were measured with a Qubit 3.0 fluorometer, size-checked on a Bioanalyzer 2100, and measured again with the KAPA Library Quantification kit. Each immunoSEQ 96-well plate was sequenced on its own single-read 150-cycle Illumina NextSeq 550 flow cell. For the original study's pipeline: Because the immunoSEQ output held only junctional sequences and lacked quality scores, the filtering could not match the filtering applied to full-length reads. To assign V/J genes and CDR3, sequences were annotated using PyIR, a Python wrapper for IgBLAST v1.9, with IMGT germline references. Any read was removed if the V/J assignment was weak (E-value above 1e-6), the CDR3 was missing, or the read contained stop codons, out-of-frame junctions, or ambiguous translated residues. V3J clonotypes were defined by identical inferred V gene, J gene, and CDR3 amino acid sequence. To compute the percentage overlap between repertoires, the number of shared unique clonotypes was divided by the size of the smaller repertoire. Richness of each repertoire was evaluated using RTK rarefaction, the Chao1 estimator, and Recon v2.1 estimates of unobserved clonotypes. Generation probabilities for all TCRbeta clonotypes obtained by the gDNA method from a few donors were computed using OLGA. TCRdb holds this immuneACCESS table with in-frame rearrangements only. Some clones are missing; in checked studies, unresolved V genes explain under half, and the rest has no known cause. That table supplies the V and J calls and clone size; D and trimming were determined from the DNA. The sample includes 800,000 to 1,200,000 clones, with approximately 80% observed a single time. The ten most abundant clones make up under 0.6% of the sample.

The donors were healthy, HIV-negative adults with no recently reported acute infections or vaccinations. All donors were Caucasian adults living in Nashville, Tennessee, USA. Magnetic negative selection was used to enrich CD4+ T cells, after which naive cells were positively selected on CD45RA and the negative fraction became the memory subset. Blood was obtained by leukapheresis, after which PBMCs were separated by Ficoll-Histopaque density gradient centrifugation and cryopreserved in liquid nitrogen vapor phase. Purity and quantity of every magnetically sorted T cell population were checked by analytical flow cytometry. Genomic DNA was isolated from each sorted fraction and quantified by UV absorbance on a Nanodrop 2000c. Study-wide conclusions, independent of this receptor: Larger estimated clonotype richness was generally found for naive subsets than for memory subsets. Clonotypes shared by all four sorted-subset donors showed higher generation probabilities than non-shared clonotypes. About 5% of naive CD4, around 3.5% of naive CD8, about 2.5% of memory CD4, and more than 0.35% of memory CD8 clonotypes were shared across a few donors. Pairwise subsampling led to the expectation that sequencing depth would affect the degree of clonotype sharing among donors. Only blood was sampled, and tissue TCR repertoires likely differ from those in blood. Because the study included a small number of donors, the genetic and exposure-history diversity represented was limited. Even with the large sequencing depth, rarefaction of the sorted-subset datasets indicated that sequencing was incomplete.

The TCR was taken from a man younger than 35 in good health. Some clones in this sample may be carry-over from other donors' samples. Material: memory CD4+ T cells from PBMCs. In light of the paper, this sample's cell subset or site label describes: CD45RA-negative fraction.

The nucleotide sequence reads as follows: TGTGCCAGCCGTCTGTTCGAGAAATACAAGCAGTTCTTC. This sequence encodes CASRLFEKYKQFF. The chain joins TRBV6-1 to TRBJ2-1; too little of a D gene remains to name it. A distance of 19 bases separates the germline ends of V and J, which lose 8 bases and 11 bases respectively. Based on the germline V gene, the CDR1 and CDR2 sequences are MNHNS and SASEGT. There are 13 amino acids in the CDR3, from cysteine to phenylalanine inclusive. Here the CDR3 DNA is all that survives: 39 bases in frame from base 1.